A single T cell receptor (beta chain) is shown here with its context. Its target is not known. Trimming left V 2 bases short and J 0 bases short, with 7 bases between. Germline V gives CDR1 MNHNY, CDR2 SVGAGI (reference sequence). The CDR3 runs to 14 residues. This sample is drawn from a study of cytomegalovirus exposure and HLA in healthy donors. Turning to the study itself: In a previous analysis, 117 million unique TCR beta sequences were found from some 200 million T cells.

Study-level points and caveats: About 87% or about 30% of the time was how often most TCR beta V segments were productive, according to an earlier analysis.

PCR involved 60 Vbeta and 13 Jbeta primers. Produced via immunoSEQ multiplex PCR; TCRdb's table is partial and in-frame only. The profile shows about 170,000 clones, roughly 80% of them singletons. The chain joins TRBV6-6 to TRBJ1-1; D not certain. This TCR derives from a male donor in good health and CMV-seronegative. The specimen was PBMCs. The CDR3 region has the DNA TGTGCCAGCAGTTACGCCGGGGTGAACACTGAAGCTTTCTTT. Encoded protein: CASSYAGVNTEAFF.